The 7 T cell receptor beta chains reported below all come from one sample, sequenced in a study of cytomegalovirus exposure and HLA in healthy donors. The PCR had 60 Vbeta and 13 Jbeta primers. The data were produced by immunoSEQ multiplex PCR, yet TCRdb's version contains in-frame clones alone and is incomplete. The sample table sets out 200,000 to 250,000 clones. Material for sequencing was PBMCs. The receptors come from a girl aged 2 to 9 in good health and CMV-seropositive.

The chain recombines TRBV28 with TRBJ2-5; a possible D gene is TRBD1 (5 bases). The CDR3 has 14 residues. The ends were cut back, 4 bases at V and 5 bases at J, with 14 bases in the middle. Germline values: CDR1 MDHEN, CDR2 SYDVKM. In DNA, the CDR3 is TGTGCCAGCAGTTCACGACAGTATGGGGAGACCCAGTACTTC. Translated: CASSSRQYGETQYF.

The chain couples TRBV18 to TRBJ2-7; D uncertain. From germline, CDR1 is KGHSH and CDR2 LQKENI. This CDR3 contains 13 residues. The germline V and J ends were trimmed by 1 base and 5 bases, with 9 bases remaining between them. The CDR3 sequence: CASSPRPADEQYF. CDR3 bases: TGTGCCAGCTCACCACGTCCCGCGGACGAGCAGTACTTC.

This chain uses TRBV2 with TRBJ2-5, with TRBD1 as a possible D gene (6 bases). This CDR3 is 20 amino acids long. V was pared by 4 bases and J by 2 bases, with 29 bases between. Germline loops: CDR1 SNHLY, CDR2 FYNNEI. CDR3 sequence: CASSGPSGDPKKGRQETQYF. CDR3 bases: TGTGCCAGCAGTGGCCCCTCAGGGGACCCAAAAAAGGGGCGACAAGAGACCCAGTACTTC.

The chain joins TRBV30 to TRBJ1-2, with D unclear. The CDR3 length is 14 residues. Germline V CDR1 and CDR2: GTSNPN, SVGIG (reference sequence). V shed 3 bases and J shed 4 bases, with 15 bases lying between them. The CDR3 DNA follows: TGTGCCTGGAGGGTTGGAGTGGAGGGCTATGGCTACACCTTC. This gives the protein CAWRVGVEGYGYTF.

Worth noting for this clone: A junction end diverges from the germline sequence, so it may reflect a read error. The V call is TRBV7-7, the J call TRBJ2-1; 7 bases are a match to TRBD1. CDR3 length equals 16 residues. CDR1 and CDR2 from the germline V gene are SSHAT and FNYEAQ (reference sequence). DNA of the CDR3: TGTGCTAGCAGCTCCCGACAGGGAACCTCCTACAATGAGCAGTTCTTC. Translating it yields CASSSRQGTSYNEQFF.

The chain employs TRBV13 and TRBJ1-2, with 10 bases that match TRBD1. CDR3 size: 14 residues. Germline loops: CDR1 PRHDT, CDR2 FYEKMQ (reference sequence). With 5 bases clipped from V and 7 bases from J, the junction kept 7 bases outside the gene matches. CDR3 sequence: CASSSDRGQGGYTF. The CDR3 nucleotides are TGTGCCAGCAGCAGCGACAGGGGGCAAGGTGGCTACACCTTC.

The chain has TRBV4-1 and TRBJ2-1; 9 bases map to TRBD2. V gave up 2 bases and J gave up 0 bases; unmatched junction bases: 8. Germline lookup yields CDR1 MGHRA and CDR2 YSYEKL. The CDR3 is 18 amino acids. The CDR3 DNA sequence: TGCGCCAGCAGCCAATTGCCGGTTAGCGGGAGCTCCTACAATGAGCAGTTCTTC. Amino acid sequence: CASSQLPVSGSSYNEQFF.